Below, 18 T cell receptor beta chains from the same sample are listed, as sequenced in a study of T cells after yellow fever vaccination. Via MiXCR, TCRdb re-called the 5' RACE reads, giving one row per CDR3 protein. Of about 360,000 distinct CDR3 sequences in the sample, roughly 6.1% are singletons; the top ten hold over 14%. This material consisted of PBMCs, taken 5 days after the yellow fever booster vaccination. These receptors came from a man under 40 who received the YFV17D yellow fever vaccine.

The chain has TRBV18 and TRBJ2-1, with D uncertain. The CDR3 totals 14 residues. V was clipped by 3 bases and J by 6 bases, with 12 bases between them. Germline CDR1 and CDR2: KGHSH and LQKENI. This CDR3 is CASSPDNPSNEQFF. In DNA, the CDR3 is TGTGCCAGCTCACCTGACAACCCGAGCAATGAGCAGTTCTTC. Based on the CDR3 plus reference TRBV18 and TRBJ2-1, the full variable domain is NAGVMQNPRHLVRRRGQEARLRCSPMKGHSHVYWYRQLPEEGLKFMVYLQKENIIDESGMPKERFSAEFPKEGPSILRIQQVVRGDSAAYFCASSPDNPSNEQFFGPGTRLTVL.

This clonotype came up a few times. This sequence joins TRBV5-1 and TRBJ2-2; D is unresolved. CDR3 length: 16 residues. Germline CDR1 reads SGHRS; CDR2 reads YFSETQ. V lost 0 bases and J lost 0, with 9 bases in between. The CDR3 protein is CASSLGVVSNTGELFF. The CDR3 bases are TGCGCCAGCAGCTTGGGTGTGGTATCGAACACCGGGGAGCTGTTTTTT.

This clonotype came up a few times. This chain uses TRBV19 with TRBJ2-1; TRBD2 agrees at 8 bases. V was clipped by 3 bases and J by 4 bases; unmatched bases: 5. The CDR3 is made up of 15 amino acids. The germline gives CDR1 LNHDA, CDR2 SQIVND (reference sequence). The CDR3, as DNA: TGTGCCAGTAGTATGGGTAGCGGGACTTACAATGAGCAGTTCTTC. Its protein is CASSMGSGTYNEQFF. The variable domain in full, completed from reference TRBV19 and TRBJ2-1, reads DGGITQSPKYLFRKEGQNVTLSCEQNLNHDAMYWYRQDPGQGLRLIYYSQIVNDFQKGDIAEGYSVSREKKESFPLTVTSAQKNPTAFYLCASSMGSGTYNEQFFGPGTRLTVL.

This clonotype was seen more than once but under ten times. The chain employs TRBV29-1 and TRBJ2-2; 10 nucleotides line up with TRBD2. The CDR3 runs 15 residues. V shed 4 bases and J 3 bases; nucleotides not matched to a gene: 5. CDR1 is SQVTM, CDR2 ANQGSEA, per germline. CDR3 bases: TGCAGCGTTGCCCCGCTAGCGGGGGACACCGGGGAGCTGTTTTTT. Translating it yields CSVAPLAGDTGELFF.

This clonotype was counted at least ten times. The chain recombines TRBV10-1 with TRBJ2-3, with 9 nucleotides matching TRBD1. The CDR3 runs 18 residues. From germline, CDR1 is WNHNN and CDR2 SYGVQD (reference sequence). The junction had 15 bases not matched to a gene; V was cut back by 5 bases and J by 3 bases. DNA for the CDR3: TGCGCCAGCAGTCCCCAATACGGGACAGGGAGACAAACAGATACGCAGTATTTT. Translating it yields CASSPQYGTGRQTDTQYF.

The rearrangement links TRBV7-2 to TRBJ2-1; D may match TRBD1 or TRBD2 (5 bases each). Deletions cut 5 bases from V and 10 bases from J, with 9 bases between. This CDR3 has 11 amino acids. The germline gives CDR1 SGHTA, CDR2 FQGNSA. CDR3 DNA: TGTGCCAGCAGCACAGGACTGGAGCAGTTCTTC. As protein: CASSTGLEQFF.

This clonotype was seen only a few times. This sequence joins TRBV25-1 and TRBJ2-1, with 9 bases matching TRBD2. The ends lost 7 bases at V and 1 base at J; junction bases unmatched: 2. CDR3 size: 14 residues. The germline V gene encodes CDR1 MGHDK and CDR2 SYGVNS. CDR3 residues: CASNAGGSYNEQFF. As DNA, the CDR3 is TGTGCCAGCAATGCGGGAGGGTCCTACAATGAGCAGTTCTTC.

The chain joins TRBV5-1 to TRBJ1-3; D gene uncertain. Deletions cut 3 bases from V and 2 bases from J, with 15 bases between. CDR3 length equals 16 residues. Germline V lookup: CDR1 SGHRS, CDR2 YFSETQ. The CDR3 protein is CASSSFPGATGNTIYF. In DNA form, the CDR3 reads TGCGCCAGCAGCTCGTTCCCGGGAGCAACTGGAAACACCATATATTTT.

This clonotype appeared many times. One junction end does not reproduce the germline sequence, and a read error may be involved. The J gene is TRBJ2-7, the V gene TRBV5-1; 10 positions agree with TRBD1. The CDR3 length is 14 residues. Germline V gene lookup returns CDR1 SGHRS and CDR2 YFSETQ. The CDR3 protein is CASSRGQGAYEQYF. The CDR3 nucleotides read TGTGCCAGCAGCCGAGGACAGGGGGCCTACGAGCAGTACTTC. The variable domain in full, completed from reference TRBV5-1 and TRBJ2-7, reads KAGVTQTPRYLIKTRGQQVTLSCSPISGHRSVSWYQQTPGQGLQFLFEYFSETQRNKGNFPGRFSGRQFSNSRSEMNVSTLELGDSALYLCASSRGQGAYEQYFGPGTRLTVT.

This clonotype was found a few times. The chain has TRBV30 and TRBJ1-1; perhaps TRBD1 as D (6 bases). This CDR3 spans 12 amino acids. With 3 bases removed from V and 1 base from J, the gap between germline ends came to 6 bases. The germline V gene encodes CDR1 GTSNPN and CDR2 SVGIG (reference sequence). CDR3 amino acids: CAWRGQNTEAFF. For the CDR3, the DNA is TGTGCCTGGAGGGGACAGAACACTGAAGCTTTCTTT.

CDR3 sequence: CASSPQDTGELFF. The CDR3 region has the DNA TGTGCCAGCAGCCCCCAGGACACCGGGGAGCTGTTTTTT. The V call is TRBV7-2, the J call TRBJ2-2; the D is unclear. Germline-derived CDR1 and CDR2 are SGHTA and FQGNSA. V lost 5 bases, J lost 3 bases, and 7 bases lay in between. This CDR3 region has 13 residues.

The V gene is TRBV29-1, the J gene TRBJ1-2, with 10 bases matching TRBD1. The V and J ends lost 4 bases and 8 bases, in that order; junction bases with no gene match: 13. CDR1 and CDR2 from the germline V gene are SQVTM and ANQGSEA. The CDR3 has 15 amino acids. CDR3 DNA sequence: TGCAGCGTTGTAGTGACAGGGGGCGTTCCCGGCGGCTACACCTTC. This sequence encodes CSVVVTGGVPGGYTF.

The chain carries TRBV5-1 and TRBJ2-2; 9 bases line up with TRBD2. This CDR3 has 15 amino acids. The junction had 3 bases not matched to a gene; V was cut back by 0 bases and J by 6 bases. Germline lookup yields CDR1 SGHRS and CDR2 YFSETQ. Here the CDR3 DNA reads TGCGCCAGCAGCTTGGCTAGCGGGAAGTCCGGGGAGCTGTTTTTT. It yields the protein CASSLASGKSGELFF.

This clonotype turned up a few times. The CDR3 loop reads CAISDGTRDEQYF. In DNA form, the CDR3 reads TGTGCCATCAGTGATGGGACTAGGGACGAGCAGTACTTC. The rearrangement uses TRBV10-3 and TRBJ2-7; 8 bases map to TRBD2. This CDR3 has 13 amino acids. The germline V gene has CDR1 ENHRY and CDR2 SYGVKD. Losses at the gene ends were 3 bases for V and 5 bases for J; bases not matched to a gene: 3.

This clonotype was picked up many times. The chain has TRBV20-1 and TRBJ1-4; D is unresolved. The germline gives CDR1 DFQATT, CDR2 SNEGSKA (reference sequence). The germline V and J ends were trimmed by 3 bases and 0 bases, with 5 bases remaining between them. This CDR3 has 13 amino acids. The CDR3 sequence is CSASNATNEKLFF. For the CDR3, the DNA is TGCAGTGCTAGTAATGCAACTAATGAAAAACTGTTTTTT.

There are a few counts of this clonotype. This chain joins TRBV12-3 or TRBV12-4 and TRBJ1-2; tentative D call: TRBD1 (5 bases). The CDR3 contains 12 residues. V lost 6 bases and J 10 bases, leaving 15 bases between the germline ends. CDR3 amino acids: CASSGTRRPYTF. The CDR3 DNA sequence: TGTGCCAGCAGCGGGACTCGTAGACCCTACACCTTC.

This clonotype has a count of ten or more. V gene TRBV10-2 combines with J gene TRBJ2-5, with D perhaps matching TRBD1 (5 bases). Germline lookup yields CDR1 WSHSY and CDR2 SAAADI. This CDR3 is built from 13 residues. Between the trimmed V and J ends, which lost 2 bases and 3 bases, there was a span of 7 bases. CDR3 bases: TGCGCCAGCAGTGAGACAGGAGAAGAGACCCAGTACTTC. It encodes CASSETGEETQYF.

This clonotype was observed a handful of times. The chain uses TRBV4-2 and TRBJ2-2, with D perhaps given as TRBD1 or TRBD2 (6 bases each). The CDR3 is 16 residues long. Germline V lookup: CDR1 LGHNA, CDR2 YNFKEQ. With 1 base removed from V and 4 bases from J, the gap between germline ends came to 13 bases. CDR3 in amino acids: CASSQGRGPGTGELFF. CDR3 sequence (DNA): TGTGCCAGCAGCCAAGGCCGGGGGCCAGGCACCGGGGAGCTGTTTTTT.